This T cell receptor (beta chain) was documented in a study of blood T cells in healthy people across ages. Every sample yielded at least 6.5 million isolated PBMCs. The V gene lost 4 bases and the J gene lost 11 bases, with 12 bases spanning the gap. The CDR3 has 12 residues. Using a J-beta primer mix together with a sample-barcoded 5' primer, a second PCR was run for roughly 6 to 11 cycles. One entry per CDR3 protein results from TCRdb running MiXCR on the 5' RACE reads. Of 850,000 to 1,000,000 distinct CDR3 sequences in the sample, about 48% are singletons; the top ten hold over 10%. Sequencing input: blood. The TCR comes from a man younger than 45 in good health. This chain joins TRBV12-3 or TRBV12-4 and TRBJ2-1; D unclear. The CDR3 protein is CASSSEEIKQFF. CDR3 bases: TGTGCCAGCAGTTCAGAGGAGATAAAGCAGTTCTTC.